This section outlines one T cell receptor beta chain sequence together with its context. Looked up from germline, CDR1 is MNHEY and CDR2 is SVGAGI. Trimming pared 3 bases from V and 5 bases from J, leaving 13 bases between. This CDR3 comprises 14 residues. These data belong to a study of blood T cell repertoires in COVID-19. In the study overall: COVID-19 samples, acute and convalescent, were from the United States, Italy and Spain. T cells, B-cell-depleted T cells, or PBMCs supplied cDNA or gDNA.

As handled by the study authors: How many nucleated cells were present was estimated from reference gene primer amplification. Some clones are missing from TCRdb's copy, which holds only in-frame ones; the method was immunoSEQ multiplex PCR. That table furnishes V, J and clone size, whereas the DNA furnished D and trimming. The sample shows 90,000 to 100,000 clones, approximately 79% of them seen only once. This clonotype was obtained from a man aged 65-85 years with active or convalescent COVID-19. What was sequenced was peripheral blood. This rearrangement joins TRBV6-5 to TRBJ2-5, with D maybe TRBD2 (7 bases). The DNA for the CDR3 is TGTGCCAGCAGTTATGGGGGGGGCGGGGAGACCCAGTACTTC. Translating gives CASSYGGGGETQYF.